The next 15 T cell receptor beta chains were all read from a single sample in a study of cytomegalovirus exposure and HLA in healthy donors. A multiplex PCR was run with 60 Vbeta primers and 13 Jbeta primers. Using immunoSEQ multiplex PCR, the repertoire was profiled, and TCRdb retains in-frame clones only, with some absent. Here the sample spans some 150,000 clones, 70% to 80% being singletons. Sequenced: PBMCs. All receptors come from a man aged 35-49 years in good health and CMV-seronegative.

V gene TRBV5-1 combines with J gene TRBJ2-1; D perhaps matches TRBD2 (7 bases). The V end lost 5 bases, the J end lost 5 bases, and 17 bases lay between the germline ends. The CDR3 loop spans 15 amino acids. In germline, CDR1 is SGHRS, CDR2 YFSETQ. The CDR3 sequence: CASSFRGGWDNEQFF. Here the CDR3 DNA reads TGCGCCAGCAGTTTCCGCGGGGGCTGGGACAATGAGCAGTTCTTC.

V gene TRBV4-1 combines with J gene TRBJ2-7; the D is unclear. V lost 3 bases and J lost 3, with 3 bases in between. The CDR3 extends over 11 amino acids. CDR1 is MGHRA and CDR2 is YSYEKL in the germline V gene. The CDR3 nucleotides read TGCGCCAGCAGCCACCACTACGAGCAGTACTTC. Residues: CASSHHYEQYF.

This chain joins TRBV7-2 and TRBJ2-7, with TRBD2 as a possible D gene (5 bases). The length of the CDR3 is 13 residues. Trimming pared 1 base from V and 8 bases from J, leaving 12 bases between. CDR1 SGHTA and CDR2 FQGNSA come from the germline V gene. The CDR3 coding sequence is TGTGCCAGCAGCTTAGAGCTAGCAGGACAGCAGTACTTC. It encodes CASSLELAGQQYF.

This clone has more than one count but fewer than ten. This rearrangement joins TRBV11-2 to TRBJ2-7; 7 bases align to TRBD2. This CDR3 is 12 amino acids long. From germline, CDR1 is SGHAT and CDR2 FQNNGV. Trimming cost V 5 bases and J 6 bases; bases outside gene matches: 4. Here the CDR3 DNA reads TGTGCCAGCAGCGGGGGGGATGGCGAGCAGTACTTC. Its translation: CASSGGDGEQYF. Full variable domain (missing parts from reference TRBV11-2 and TRBJ2-7): EAGVAQSPRYKIIEKRQSVAFWCNPISGHATLYWYQQILGQGPKLLIQFQNNGVVDDSQLPKDRFSAERLKGVDSTLKIQPAKLEDSAVYLCASSGGDGEQYFGPGTRLTVT.

This sequence joins TRBV4-2 and TRBJ2-5; 14 nucleotides agree with TRBD2. Trimming cost V 6 bases and J 4 bases; bases outside gene matches: 4. This CDR3 spans 15 amino acids. Germline CDR1 reads LGHNA; CDR2 reads YNFKEQ. CDR3 sequence (DNA): TGTGCCAGCAGACCCGGGACTAGCGGGGGAGAGACCCAGTACTTC. Translation: CASRPGTSGGETQYF.

The chain employs TRBV25-1 and TRBJ1-6; 8 bases agree with TRBD1. This CDR3 is 13 amino acids long. Trimming at V came to 4 bases and at J to 7 bases, leaving 0 bases not matched to a gene. Looked up from germline, CDR1 is MGHDK and CDR2 is SYGVNS. As DNA, the CDR3 is TGTGCCAGCAGTGGACAGGGGAATTCACCCCTCCACTTT. Translated, it gives CASSGQGNSPLHF.

The chain employs TRBV6-4 and TRBJ2-3; TRBD2 matches at 10 bases. After removal of 3 bases from V and 6 bases from J, the junction contained 6 bases not matched to a gene. The CDR3 covers 15 residues. Germline CDR1 MRHNA, CDR2 SNTAGT. The chain's CDR3 is CASSEQRGGSDTQYF. CDR3 bases: TGTGCCAGCAGTGAACAGCGGGGGGGCTCGGATACGCAGTATTTT.

This clone was recorded once. The V call is TRBV10-3, the J call TRBJ1-1; weak D call: TRBD1 (6 bases). Trimming removed 6 bases from V and 6 bases from J, with 8 bases in between. The CDR3 spans 11 residues. CDR1 is ENHRY, CDR2 SYGVKD, per germline. This chain's CDR3 is CAIRQGAEAFF. CDR3 DNA sequence: TGTGCCATCAGACAGGGCGCTGAAGCTTTCTTT.

Relative to its sample, this clone is medium-sized (0.01 to 0.1%). The chain is built from TRBV19 and TRBJ2-3; the D is unclear. CDR1 is LNHDA, CDR2 SQIVND, per germline (reference sequence). Trimming took 3 bases from V and 4 from J, leaving 5 bases between them. The CDR3 spans 12 residues. In DNA, the CDR3 is TGTGCCAGTAGTATCTCCCCAGATACGCAGTATTTT. Translated: CASSISPDTQYF.

This clone occurred a few times. The gene calls are TRBV28 and TRBJ1-1, with D hard to call. The CDR3 is 11 residues long. Per germline, CDR1 MDHEN and CDR2 SYDVKM. V lost 3 bases and J lost 11, with 10 bases in between. CDR3 loop: CASSFRIGAFF. The CDR3 DNA follows: TGTGCCAGCAGTTTTCGTATCGGGGCTTTCTTT. The variable domain in full, with the rest retrieved from reference TRBV28 and TRBJ1-1, is DVKVTQSSRYLVKRTGEKVFLECVQDMDHENMFWYRQDPGLGLRLIYFSYDVKMKEKGDIPEGYSVSREKKERFSLILESASTNQTSMYLCASSFRIGAFFGQGTRLTVV.

This clone showed up just a few times. The J gene is TRBJ2-3, the V gene TRBV7-6; D is possibly TRBD2 (6 bases). The CDR3 contains 12 residues. Germline CDR1 reads SGHVS; CDR2 reads FNYEAQ. The V end was cut by 4 bases, the J end by 4 bases, with 6 bases between. CDR3 DNA sequence: TGTGCCAGCAGCTCTAGCGCAGATACGCAGTATTTT. Amino acids: CASSSSADTQYF.

This chain connects TRBV7-2 to TRBJ1-3; D may be TRBD1 (5 bases). Germline V gene lookup returns CDR1 SGHTA and CDR2 FQGNSA. Trimming pared 3 bases from V and 0 bases from J, leaving 12 bases between. The CDR3 spans 16 residues. The CDR3 protein is CASSFDSGFSGNTIYF. The CDR3 region has the DNA TGTGCCAGCAGCTTTGACAGTGGTTTCTCTGGAAACACCATATATTTT.

The CDR3 loop reads CASAQTSTDTQYF. The CDR3 nucleotides are TGTGCCAGCGCTCAAACTAGCACAGATACGCAGTATTTT. This sequence joins TRBV6-1 and TRBJ2-3; D unclear. The V gene's germline CDR1 is MNHNS and CDR2 SASEGT. V was clipped by 8 bases and J by 0 bases, with 9 bases between them. The CDR3 extends over 13 amino acids.

The chain has TRBV11-2 and TRBJ2-7, with TRBD1 as a possible D gene (6 bases). CDR3 length equals 15 residues. V shed 1 base and J shed 5 bases, with 15 bases lying between them. Germline assignment: CDR1 SGHAT and CDR2 FQNNGV. CDR3 in amino acids: CASSLARTESDEQYF. In DNA, the CDR3 is TGTGCCAGCAGCTTAGCCAGGACAGAGAGCGACGAGCAGTACTTC.

The chain joins TRBV5-1 to TRBJ2-2, with 14 bases identical to TRBD2. Trimming cost V 4 bases and J 9 bases; bases outside gene matches: 11. The length of the CDR3 is 17 residues. Germline V gives CDR1 SGHRS, CDR2 YFSETQ. The CDR3 protein is CASSRDGLAGGSRELFF. For the CDR3, the DNA is TGCGCCAGCAGCCGGGACGGACTAGCGGGGGGTTCCCGGGAGCTGTTTTTT.